Presented here are 27 T cell receptor beta chains from one specimen sequenced in a study of T cells in localized non-small cell lung cancer. Libraries were prepared by immunoSEQ multiplex PCR; TCRdb keeps only in-frame clonotypes and omits some of them. The table records about 24,000 clones, 80% to 85% of them present only once. This specimen was PBMCs, taken before any cancer treatment. The receptors shown here come from a man aged 35 to 69 with stage II lung adenocarcinoma.

The V and J genes are TRBV7-6 and TRBJ2-3; perhaps TRBD1 as D (6 bases). The V end lost 5 bases, the J end lost 0 bases, and 18 bases lay between the germline ends. Germline CDR1 reads SGHVS; CDR2 reads FNYEAQ. The length of the CDR3 is 17 residues. CDR3 protein: CASSTITGTSSTDTQYF. CDR3 nucleotide sequence: TGTGCCAGCAGCACCATTACAGGGACCTCTAGCACAGATACGCAGTATTTT.

This chain uses TRBV4-1 with TRBJ1-6, with no clear D. The CDR3 has 14 residues. The V and J ends lost 0 bases and 9 bases respectively, with 9 bases between them. Germline V gene data show CDR1 as MGHRA and CDR2 as YSYEKL. In nucleotides, the CDR3 is TGCGCCAGCAGCCAAGAAATTTTGGGTTCACCCCTCCACTTT. Translation gives CASSQEILGSPLHF.

The chain combines TRBV5-1 with TRBJ1-1; D gene unclear. The V gene's germline CDR1 is SGHRS and CDR2 YFSETQ. This CDR3 spans 13 amino acids. V gave up 4 bases and J gave up 2 bases, with 9 bases separating them. The chain's CDR3 is CASSLGRNTEAFF. CDR3 in DNA: TGCGCCAGCAGCCTCGGACGTAACACTGAAGCTTTCTTT.

This CDR3 is CASSRVDTQYF. The DNA of the CDR3 is TGTGCCAGCAGTCGGGTAGATACGCAGTATTTT. The rearrangement uses TRBV2 and TRBJ2-3; D gene ambiguous. V was shortened by 5 bases and J by 5 bases, with 5 bases between the two germline ends. The CDR3 spans 11 residues. Germline V CDR1 and CDR2: SNHLY, FYNNEI.

Points on this clone: Its ends do not fully match the called genes, so a read error is possible. In the same sample, other DNA sequences code for this CDR3. V and J are TRBV19 and TRBJ1-5, with D hard to call. Germline values: CDR1 LNHDA, CDR2 SQIVND (reference sequence). CDR3 length: 13 residues. DNA for the CDR3: TGTGCCAGTAGTATGGGTTACAATCAGCCCCAACATTTT. This translates into CASSMGYNQPQHF. Full variable domain (missing parts from reference TRBV19 and TRBJ1-5): DGGITQSPKYLFRKEGQNVTLSCEQNLNHDAMYWYRQDPGQGLRLIYYSQIVNDFQKGDIAEGYSVSREKKESFPLTVTSAQKNPTAFYLCASSMGYNQPQHFGDGTRLSIL.

The chain combines TRBV7-3 with TRBJ2-6; no firm D call. The CDR3 loop spans 15 amino acids. V was pared by 1 base and J by 2 bases, with 6 bases between. Germline V gene data show CDR1 as SGHTA and CDR2 as FQGTGA. This CDR3 reads CASSLSSTGANVLTF. In DNA form, the CDR3 reads TGTGCCAGCAGCTTAAGCTCTACTGGGGCCAACGTCCTGACTTTC.

CDR3 nucleotides: TGTGCCAGCAGCTTAGCTAGAATAGGGGACCCTGAAGCTTTCTTT. Its translation: CASSLARIGDPEAFF. The chain combines TRBV7-6 with TRBJ1-1; tentatively, D is TRBD1 (5 bases). Germline CDR1 is SGHVS and CDR2 is FNYEAQ. The V gene lost 0 bases and the J gene lost 6 bases, with 14 bases spanning the gap. CDR3 length equals 15 residues.

The rearrangement joins TRBV5-6 to TRBJ1-6, with TRBD1 as a possible D gene (5 bases). The CDR3 runs 18 residues. The germline V gene encodes CDR1 SGHDT and CDR2 YYEEEE. V shed 5 bases and J shed 0 bases, with 18 bases lying between them. CDR3: CASSSPGIRGSYNSPLHF. In DNA, the CDR3 is TGTGCCAGCAGTTCGCCTGGGATAAGGGGCTCCTATAATTCACCCCTCCACTTT.

The V gene is TRBV2, the J gene TRBJ1-1; perhaps TRBD1 as D (5 bases). CDR3 length equals 12 residues. V was shortened by 6 bases and J by 10 bases, with 15 bases between the two germline ends. Per germline, CDR1 SNHLY and CDR2 FYNNEI. The CDR3 DNA follows: TGTGCCAGCAGCGTCCAGGGTCTCGGAGCTTTCTTT. Its translation is CASSVQGLGAFF.

The chain combines TRBV4-1 with TRBJ1-4; 8 bases match TRBD1. From germline, CDR1 is MGHRA and CDR2 YSYEKL. The CDR3 runs 16 residues. With 4 bases clipped from V and 7 bases from J, the junction kept 11 bases outside the gene matches. The CDR3 nucleotides are TGCGCCAGCAGCCTCACAGGGGGTGCAGGGGGTGAAAAACTGTTTTTT. Its translation is CASSLTGGAGGEKLFF.

V gene TRBV5-1 combines with J gene TRBJ2-7; TRBD1 matches 7 bases. The V gene's germline CDR1 is SGHRS and CDR2 YFSETQ. There are 14 residues in the CDR3. V shed 4 bases, J shed 1 base, and the junction held 5 bases outside the gene matches. The CDR3 DNA reads TGCGCCAGCAGCCCCGGGGACAGTTCCTACGAGCAGTACTTC. Translation gives CASSPGDSSYEQYF.

The J gene is TRBJ1-1, the V gene TRBV11-3; maybe TRBD1 (6 bases). The germline V gene encodes CDR1 SGHNT and CDR2 YENEEA. The V end lost 5 bases, the J end lost 3 bases, and 16 bases lay between the germline ends. This CDR3 has 15 residues. The CDR3 DNA reads as TGTGCCAGCAGCCCTGAGGGGGGAGGGTACACTGAAGCTTTCTTT. It codes for CASSPEGGGYTEAFF.

The gene calls are TRBV7-3 and TRBJ2-2, with D perhaps assigned TRBD1 or TRBD2 (5 bases each). In germline, CDR1 is SGHTA, CDR2 FQGTGA. The germline V and J ends were trimmed by 5 bases and 4 bases, with 11 bases remaining between them. This CDR3 is 14 amino acids long. CDR3 DNA: TGTGCCAGCAGCCTAGAGAGGGGCACCGGGGAGCTGTTTTTT. Encoded protein: CASSLERGTGELFF.

CDR3 protein: CASSLTSGIYEQYF. Written as DNA, the CDR3 is TGTGCCAGCAGCTTAACTAGCGGGATTTACGAGCAGTACTTC. The chain joins TRBV7-2 to TRBJ2-7, with TRBD2 identical over 10 bases. Germline V lookup: CDR1 SGHTA, CDR2 FQGNSA. With 2 bases clipped from V and 4 bases from J, the junction kept 2 bases outside the gene matches. This CDR3 spans 14 amino acids. Combining the CDR3 with reference TRBV7-2 and TRBJ2-7 gives the whole variable domain GAGVSQSPSNKVTEKGKDVELRCDPISGHTALYWYRQSLGQGLEFLIYFQGNSAPDKSGLPSDRFSAERTGGSVSTLTIQRTQQEDSAVYLCASSLTSGIYEQYFGPGTRLTVT.

The chain combines TRBV7-9 with TRBJ1-2, with D possibly matching TRBD1 (6 bases). The CDR3 has 13 amino acids. The germline gives CDR1 SEHNR, CDR2 FQNEAQ (reference sequence). Trimming shortened V by 7 bases and J by 5 bases, and 14 bases separated the two germline ends. The CDR3 DNA reads as TGTGCCAGCACCCGGACAGAAAAATATGGCTACACCTTC. Its translation: CASTRTEKYGYTF.

The chain has TRBV5-6 and TRBJ2-3; D is undetermined. CDR1 is SGHDT and CDR2 is YYEEEE in the germline V gene. V was trimmed by 0 bases and J by 1 base, leaving 6 bases between them. The CDR3 spans 14 residues. CDR3: CASSLELRTDTQYF. The CDR3 DNA sequence: TGTGCCAGCAGCTTGGAGCTCCGCACAGATACGCAGTATTTT.

V and J are TRBV4-3 and TRBJ2-1; the D is unclear. The V gene's germline CDR1 is LGHNA and CDR2 YSLEER. The CDR3 length is 18 residues. V was clipped by 0 bases and J by 0 bases, with 15 bases between them. The CDR3 is CASSQEGSALSSYNEQFF. The DNA of the CDR3 is TGCGCCAGCAGCCAAGAAGGGTCGGCCTTGAGCTCCTACAATGAGCAGTTCTTC.

V is TRBV27 and J is TRBJ2-1; the match to TRBD1 covers 8 bases. Trimming cost V 2 bases and J 7 bases; bases outside gene matches: 4. CDR3 length: 14 amino acids. Germline values: CDR1 MNHEY, CDR2 SMNVEV (reference sequence). CDR3 nucleotide sequence: TGTGCCAGCAGTTTACGGGACAGGCGGAATGAGCAGTTCTTC. Protein: CASSLRDRRNEQFF.

The CDR3 coding sequence is TGTGCCAGCAGCACCGAACAGGGCGCCCAAGAGACCCAGTACTTC. It specifies CASSTEQGAQETQYF. The rearrangement links TRBV5-4 to TRBJ2-5; a possible D gene is TRBD1 (6 bases). Per germline, CDR1 SGHNT and CDR2 YYREEE (reference sequence). The V end lost 4 bases, the J end lost 1 base, and 14 bases lay between the germline ends. This CDR3 comprises 15 residues. The full variable domain, with the rest looked up from reference TRBV5-4 and TRBJ2-5, is ETGVTQSPTHLIKTRGQQVTLRCSSQSGHNTVSWYQQALGQGPQFIFQYYREEENGRGNFPPRFSGLQFPNYSSELNVNALELDDSALYLCASSTEQGAQETQYFGPGTRLLVL.

The chain recombines TRBV10-3 with TRBJ1-3; no reliable D call. The CDR3 sequence is 14 residues long. The V end was cut by 3 bases, the J end by 1 base, with 7 bases between. The V gene's germline CDR1 is ENHRY and CDR2 SYGVKD. In nucleotides, the CDR3 is TGTGCCATCAGTGATGCTGGGTCTGGAAACACCATATATTTT. It translates to CAISDAGSGNTIYF.

The rearrangement joins TRBV5-6 to TRBJ2-7, with a possible D match to TRBD2 (6 bases). There are 15 residues in the CDR3. The germline V gene encodes CDR1 SGHDT and CDR2 YYEEEE. V dropped 2 bases and J dropped 2 bases, with 14 bases sitting between them. CDR3 protein: CASSFPGLSPYEQYF. The DNA of the CDR3 is TGTGCCAGCAGCTTTCCGGGACTTTCCCCCTACGAGCAGTACTTC.

The chain couples TRBV6-6 to TRBJ2-5; 9 bases fit TRBD1. CDR1 and CDR2 from the germline V gene are MNHNY and SVGAGI (reference sequence). The CDR3 runs to 15 residues. Trimming took 5 bases from V and 5 from J; bases not matched to a gene: 9. CDR3 loop: CASSRRDREGETQYF. For the CDR3, the DNA is TGTGCCAGCAGTCGCCGGGACAGGGAGGGCGAGACCCAGTACTTC.

V gene TRBV7-9 combines with J gene TRBJ1-2, with D possibly matching TRBD1 (6 bases). Trimming stripped 4 bases from V and 2 bases from J, with 11 bases between. Germline V CDR1 and CDR2: SEHNR, FQNEAQ (reference sequence). This CDR3 has 14 amino acids. The CDR3 region is CASSSTGRNYGYTF. CDR3 DNA: TGTGCCAGCAGCTCAACAGGGCGGAACTATGGCTACACCTTC.

The CDR3 region is CASSPTGRVDGYTF. The CDR3 DNA sequence: TGTGCCAGCAGCCCCACTGGCAGGGTCGATGGCTACACCTTC. This chain connects TRBV5-4 to TRBJ1-2, with a possible D match to TRBD1 (5 bases). Germline CDR1 is SGHNT and CDR2 is YYREEE (reference sequence). V was pared by 4 bases and J by 6 bases, with 16 bases between. The CDR3 spans 14 residues.

The chain links TRBV6-6 to TRBJ2-7, with D possibly being TRBD1 (5 bases). This CDR3 has 15 amino acids. Germline lookup yields CDR1 MNHNY and CDR2 SVGAGI (reference sequence). The V end lost 2 bases, the J end lost 3 bases, and 14 bases lay between the germline ends. The CDR3 DNA is TGTGCCAGCAGTTACCCAGGACAATCTGACTACGAGCAGTACTTC. Its protein product is CASSYPGQSDYEQYF.

The V call is TRBV5-1, the J call TRBJ1-1, with TRBD1 matching 8 bases. CDR1 and CDR2 from the germline V gene are SGHRS and YFSETQ. The trim removed 4 bases at V and 4 bases at J, leaving 6 bases unmatched. This CDR3 has 14 residues. The CDR3 protein is CASSPGQGSTEAFF. CDR3 DNA sequence: TGCGCCAGCAGCCCTGGACAGGGAAGCACTGAAGCTTTCTTT.

The count of this clone is one. This sequence joins TRBV10-1 and TRBJ2-1; unclear D gene. The CDR3 length is 15 residues. Deletions cut 3 bases from V and 2 bases from J, with 11 bases between. Germline V lookup: CDR1 WNHNN, CDR2 SYGVQD (reference sequence). Here the CDR3 DNA reads TGCGCCAGCAGTGACATGGAAACAGCCTACAATGAGCAGTTCTTC. Residues: CASSDMETAYNEQFF.